This paragraph reports one T cell receptor beta chain. Study processing details: For nucleated cells, counts were estimated from reference gene primer amplification. Here immunoSEQ multiplex PCR was the method, and the copy in TCRdb shows in-frame clones only, minus some. That table furnishes V, J and clone size, whereas the DNA furnished D and trimming. The table records tens of thousands of clones, around nine tenths of them present only once. V was clipped by 1 base and J by 0 bases; unmatched bases: 8. This CDR3 region has 18 residues. From germline, CDR1 is SGHTA and CDR2 FQGNSA. The entry originates in a study of blood T cell repertoires in COVID-19. Study context: The study drew acute and convalescent COVID-19 samples from the United States, Italy and Spain.

The receptor comes from a human donor in a cohort sampled during active COVID-19. Sequences were obtained from peripheral blood. The chain combines TRBV7-2 with TRBJ2-2; TRBD1 matches at 7 bases. The CDR3 nucleotides are TGTGCCAGCAGCTTAGAGGGTCTAGGGGGCGCGAACACCGGGGAGCTGTTTTTT. Its translation is CASSLEGLGGANTGELFF.